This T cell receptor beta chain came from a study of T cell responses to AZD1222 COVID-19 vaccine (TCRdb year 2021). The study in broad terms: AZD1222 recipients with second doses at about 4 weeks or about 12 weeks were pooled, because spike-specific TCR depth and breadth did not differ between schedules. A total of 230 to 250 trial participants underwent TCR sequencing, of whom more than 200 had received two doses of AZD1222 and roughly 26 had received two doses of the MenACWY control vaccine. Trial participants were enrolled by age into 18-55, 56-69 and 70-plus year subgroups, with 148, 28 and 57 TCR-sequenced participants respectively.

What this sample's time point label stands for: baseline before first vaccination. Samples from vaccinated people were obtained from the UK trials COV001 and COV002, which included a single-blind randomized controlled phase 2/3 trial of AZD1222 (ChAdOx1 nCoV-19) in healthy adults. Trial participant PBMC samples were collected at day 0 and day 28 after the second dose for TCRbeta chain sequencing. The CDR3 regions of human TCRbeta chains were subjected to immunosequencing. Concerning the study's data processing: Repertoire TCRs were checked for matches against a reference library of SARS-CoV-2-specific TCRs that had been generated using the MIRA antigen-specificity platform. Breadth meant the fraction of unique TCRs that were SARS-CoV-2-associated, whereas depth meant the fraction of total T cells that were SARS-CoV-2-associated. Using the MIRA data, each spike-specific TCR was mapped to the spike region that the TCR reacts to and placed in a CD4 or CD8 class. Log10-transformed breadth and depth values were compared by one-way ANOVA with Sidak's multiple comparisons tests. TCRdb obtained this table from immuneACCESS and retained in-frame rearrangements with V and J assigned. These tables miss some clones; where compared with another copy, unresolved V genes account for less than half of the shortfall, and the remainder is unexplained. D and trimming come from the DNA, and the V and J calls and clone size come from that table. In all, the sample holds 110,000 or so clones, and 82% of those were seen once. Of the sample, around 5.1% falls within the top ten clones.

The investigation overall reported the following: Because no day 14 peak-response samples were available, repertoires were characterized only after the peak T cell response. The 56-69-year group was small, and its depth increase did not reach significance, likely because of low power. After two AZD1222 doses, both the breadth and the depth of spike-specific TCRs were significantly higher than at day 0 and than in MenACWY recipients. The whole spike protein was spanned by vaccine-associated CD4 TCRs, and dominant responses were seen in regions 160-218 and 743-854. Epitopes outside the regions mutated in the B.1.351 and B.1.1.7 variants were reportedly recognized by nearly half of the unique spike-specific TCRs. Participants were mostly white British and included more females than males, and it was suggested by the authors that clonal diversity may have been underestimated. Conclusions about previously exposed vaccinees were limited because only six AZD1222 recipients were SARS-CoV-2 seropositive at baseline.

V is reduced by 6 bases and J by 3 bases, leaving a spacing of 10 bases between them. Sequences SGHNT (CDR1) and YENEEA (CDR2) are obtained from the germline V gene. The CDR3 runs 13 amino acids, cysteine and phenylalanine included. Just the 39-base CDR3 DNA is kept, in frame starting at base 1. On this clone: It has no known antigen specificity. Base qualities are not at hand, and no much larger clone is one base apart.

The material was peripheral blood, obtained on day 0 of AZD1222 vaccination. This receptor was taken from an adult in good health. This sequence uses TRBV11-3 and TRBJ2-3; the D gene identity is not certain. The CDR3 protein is CASRPLPTDTQYF. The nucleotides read TGTGCCAGCAGACCGCTCCCTACAGATACGCAGTATTTT.